The 26 T cell receptor beta chains given below trace back to one sample, sequenced in a study of control samples from healthy donors and cancer patients. The data were produced by immunoSEQ multiplex PCR, yet TCRdb's version contains in-frame clones alone and is incomplete. The table records 40,000 to 55,000 clones, approximately 90% of them present only once. Sequencing was done on a sample of PBMCs. These TCRs come from a woman in her 40s with head and neck cancer.

This clone was seen once. The CDR3 reads CASSKYGLAGEADTQYF. CDR3 nucleotides: TGTGCCAGCAGTAAATACGGACTAGCGGGAGAAGCAGATACGCAGTATTTT. This rearrangement joins TRBV28 to TRBJ2-3, with 13 bases matching TRBD2. The CDR3 loop spans 17 amino acids. Germline V gene data show CDR1 as MDHEN and CDR2 as SYDVKM. Unmatched junction bases numbered 9, after V lost 5 bases and J lost 4 bases.

This rearrangement joins TRBV4-2 to TRBJ2-7; 11 bases line up with TRBD1. V gave up 3 bases and J gave up 4 bases; unmatched junction bases: 5. This CDR3 contains 15 residues. The germline V gene encodes CDR1 LGHNA and CDR2 YNFKEQ. The DNA for the CDR3 is TGTGCCAGCAGCCAGGGACAGGGGGTAGGTTACGAGCAGTACTTC. Its translation is CASSQGQGVGYEQYF.

The CDR3 DNA follows: TGTGCCAGCAGTGAAGAGGCCAAGGGTGAAAAACTGTTTTTT. It yields the protein CASSEEAKGEKLFF. This chain uses TRBV2 with TRBJ1-4; D gene ambiguous. CDR3 size: 14 residues. The germline CDR1 and CDR2 sequences are SNHLY and FYNNEI. Trimming removed 1 base from V and 7 bases from J, with 10 bases in between.

The chain recombines TRBV14 with TRBJ2-2; 10 bases line up with TRBD1. Trimming removed 5 bases from V and 6 bases from J; junction bases left unmatched: 12. The CDR3 sequence is 17 residues long. Germline CDR1 and CDR2: SGHDN and FVKESK. The CDR3 region is CASSGFVGQGTAGELFF. The CDR3 region has the DNA TGTGCCAGCAGCGGTTTTGTGGGACAGGGGACGGCCGGGGAGCTGTTTTTT. The whole variable domain, filled in from reference TRBV14 and TRBJ2-2, reads EAGVTQFPSHSVIEKGQTVTLRCDPISGHDNLYWYRRVMGKEIKFLLHFVKESKQDESGMPNNRFLAERTGGTYSTLKVQPAELEDSGVYFCASSGFVGQGTAGELFFGEGSRLTVL.

V and J are TRBV7-9 and TRBJ1-2; D is possibly TRBD1 (5 bases). The V and J ends lost 6 bases and 4 bases respectively, with 12 bases between them. This CDR3 spans 13 amino acids. Germline V gene sequence: CDR1 SEHNR, CDR2 FQNEAQ (reference sequence). The chain's CDR3 is CASSPGALYGYTF. The CDR3 nucleotides are TGTGCCAGCAGTCCCGGGGCTCTCTATGGCTACACCTTC.

The CDR3 is CASSFIRDRLSYF. For the CDR3, the DNA is TGTGCCAGCAGCTTTATTAGGGACAGGCTATCGTATTTT. The chain uses TRBV5-6 and TRBJ2-3; 8 bases map to TRBD1. The CDR3 has 13 amino acids. CDR1 SGHDT and CDR2 YYEEEE come from the germline V gene. Losses at the gene ends were 2 bases for V and 14 bases for J; bases not matched to a gene: 10. Based on the CDR3 plus reference TRBV5-6 and TRBJ2-3, the full variable domain is DAGVTQSPTHLIKTRGQQVTLRCSPKSGHDTVSWYQQALGQGPQFIFQYYEEEERQRGNFPDRFSGHQFPNYSSELNVNALLLGDSALYLCASSFIRDRLSYFGPGTRLTVL.

The V and J genes are TRBV7-9 and TRBJ2-2; D tentatively fits TRBD1 or TRBD2 (5 bases each). V was cut by 5 bases and J by 6 bases, with 10 bases left in between. CDR1 is SEHNR and CDR2 is FQNEAQ in the germline V gene (reference sequence). The CDR3 loop spans 13 amino acids. The chain's CDR3 is CASSPLGAGELFF. In DNA form, the CDR3 reads TGTGCCAGCAGCCCACTGGGGGCCGGGGAGCTGTTTTTT. Variable domain in full (rest from reference TRBV7-9 and TRBJ2-2): DTGVSQNPRHKITKRGQNVTFRCDPISEHNRLYWYRQTLGQGPEFLTYFQNEAQLEKSRLLSDRFSAERPKGSFSTLEIQRTEQGDSAMYLCASSPLGAGELFFGEGSRLTVL.

The chain carries TRBV5-1 and TRBJ2-7, with TRBD1 matching over 10 bases. This CDR3 is built from 15 residues. Germline lookup yields CDR1 SGHRS and CDR2 YFSETQ. The V segment lost 0 bases and the J segment 2 bases; nucleotides outside the gene matches: 2. The CDR3 protein is CASSLGGTGAYEQYF. The CDR3 nucleotides read TGCGCCAGCAGCTTGGGAGGGACAGGGGCCTACGAGCAGTACTTC.

The chain recombines TRBV12-3 or TRBV12-4 with TRBJ2-7, with unresolved D. This CDR3 is 12 amino acids long. V was pared by 6 bases and J by 0 bases, with 6 bases between. The CDR3 loop reads CASSLYSYEQYF. CDR3 nucleotides: TGTGCCAGCAGCCTATACTCCTACGAGCAGTACTTC.

The V and J genes are TRBV5-1 and TRBJ1-1; D gene uncertain. This CDR3 has 14 residues. Germline assignment: CDR1 SGHRS and CDR2 YFSETQ. The germline V and J ends were trimmed by 2 bases and 5 bases, with 13 bases remaining between them. The CDR3 bases are TGCGCCAGCAGCTTAAAGGGTCAGGTGACTGAAGCTTTCTTT. It is translated as CASSLKGQVTEAFF.

This clone has a single count. This chain uses TRBV2 with TRBJ2-5; a possible D gene is TRBD1 (6 bases). This CDR3 region has 15 residues. V was shortened by 3 bases and J by 4 bases, with 15 bases between the two germline ends. In germline, CDR1 is SNHLY, CDR2 FYNNEI. The CDR3 nucleotides read TGTGCCAGCAGTGATCTAGGGCAGGGGCTAGAGACCCAGTACTTC. Translated, it gives CASSDLGQGLETQYF.

The chain has TRBV30 and TRBJ1-6, with TRBD1 matching 9 bases. The CDR3 loop spans 15 amino acids. Germline CDR1 GTSNPN, CDR2 SVGIG (reference sequence). V shed 2 bases, J shed 6 bases, and the junction held 5 bases outside the gene matches. The CDR3 nucleotides are TGTGCCTGGAGTCGCGGGACAGGGAGTAATTCACCCCTCCACTTT. Translation: CAWSRGTGSNSPLHF.

CDR3 amino acids: CASSQSGQLSPNTEAFF. The CDR3, as DNA: TGCGCCAGCAGTCAATCCGGACAGTTGAGTCCGAACACTGAAGCTTTCTTT. The chain has TRBV23-1 and TRBJ1-1; a weak D match, TRBD1 (6 bases). TRBV23-1 is placed among ORFs of uncertain function. Trimming shortened V by 0 bases and J by 1 base, and 15 bases separated the two germline ends. The CDR3 runs 17 residues.

The CDR3 DNA follows: TGTGCCAGCAGGGGGGGCTACGAGCAGTACTTC. It yields the protein CASRGGYEQYF. The chain is built from TRBV11-2 and TRBJ2-7, with a possible D match to TRBD2 (6 bases). Germline V gene lookup returns CDR1 SGHAT and CDR2 FQNNGV. The CDR3 spans 11 residues. V lost 6 bases, J lost 3 bases, and 6 bases lay in between. Full variable domain (rest looked up from reference TRBV11-2 and TRBJ2-7): EAGVAQSPRYKIIEKRQSVAFWCNPISGHATLYWYQQILGQGPKLLIQFQNNGVVDDSQLPKDRFSAERLKGVDSTLKIQPAKLEDSAVYLCASRGGYEQYFGPGTRLTVT.

The rearrangement uses TRBV5-8 and TRBJ1-2; D uncertain. Trimming took off 0 bases at V and 4 bases at J, with 13 bases between the two ends. The CDR3 spans 15 residues. Germline V lookup: CDR1 SGHTS, CDR2 YDEGEE. CDR3 nucleotide sequence: TGTGCCAGCAGCTTGGCTCCGACGCCTTTCTATGGCTACACCTTC. It specifies CASSLAPTPFYGYTF.

This rearrangement joins TRBV12-3 or TRBV12-4 to TRBJ1-2; 7 nucleotides agree with TRBD1. The trim removed 4 bases at V and 8 bases at J, leaving 7 bases unmatched. The CDR3 loop spans 13 amino acids. The CDR3 sequence: CASSSARGLGYTF. CDR3 in DNA: TGTGCCAGCAGTTCCGCTAGGGGGCTAGGCTACACCTTC.

J is TRBJ2-5 and V is TRBV20-1, with 12 bases that match TRBD2. Per the germline V gene, CDR1 is DFQATT and CDR2 is SNEGSKA (reference sequence). V shed 3 bases and J 7 bases; nucleotides not matched to a gene: 15. The length of the CDR3 is 17 residues. CDR3 sequence (DNA): TGCAGTGCTAGTTCCCGGACTAGCGGGGATGTTCTTGGGACCCAGTACTTC. Protein product: CSASSRTSGDVLGTQYF.

This clone appeared a few times. The junction departs from germline at one end; a sequencing error may be responsible. This sequence joins TRBV3-1 (or the pseudogene TRBV3-2) and TRBJ2-1; D not certain. The germline V gene encodes CDR1 LGHDT and CDR2 YNNKEL (reference sequence). The CDR3 has 12 residues. The CDR3 DNA reads as TGTGCCAGCAGCCAATTTAGACGTCATCAGGTCTTC. Translating it yields CASSQFRRHQVF.

V is TRBV5-4 and J is TRBJ2-3; D is unresolved. The CDR3 extends over 12 amino acids. Germline V gene data show CDR1 as SGHNT and CDR2 as YYREEE (reference sequence). The ends were cut back, 2 bases at V and 2 bases at J, with 3 bases in the middle. The CDR3 DNA follows: TGTGCCAGCAGCTTCAACACAGATACGCAGTATTTT. This translates into CASSFNTDTQYF.

The V and J genes are TRBV5-1 and TRBJ1-1; 8 nucleotides match TRBD1. Trimming removed 4 bases from V and 4 bases from J; junction bases left unmatched: 6. The CDR3 is 14 residues long. Germline V gene sequence: CDR1 SGHRS, CDR2 YFSETQ. The CDR3 here is CASSLGGQATEAFF. The CDR3 nucleotides are TGCGCCAGCAGCCTGGGGGGACAGGCCACTGAAGCTTTCTTT.

The V gene is TRBV5-1, the J gene TRBJ1-3; D remains ambiguous. The CDR3 is made up of 14 amino acids. V lost 0 bases to trimming and J lost 0 bases, with 4 bases between them. The germline CDR1 and CDR2 sequences are SGHRS and YFSETQ. CDR3 in DNA: TGCGCCAGCAGCTTGGAGGGCTCTGGAAACACCATATATTTT. Its protein is CASSLEGSGNTIYF.

The chain uses TRBV20-1 and TRBJ1-2; D unresolved. The CDR3 sequence is 11 residues long. Germline CDR1 DFQATT, CDR2 SNEGSKA (reference sequence). Trimming pared 6 bases from V and 8 bases from J, leaving 13 bases between. CDR3 residues: CSARTSRGYTF. The CDR3 DNA sequence: TGCAGTGCAAGGACGAGCCGAGGCTACACCTTC.

A word on this clone: Germline and junction disagree at one end, which may indicate a read error. The chain is built from TRBV3-1 (or the pseudogene TRBV3-2) and TRBJ2-7; 7 nucleotides match TRBD1. Germline CDR1 LGHDT, CDR2 YNNKEL (reference sequence). The CDR3 is 15 residues long. The CDR3 reads CASTSAPGQPYGQYF. The CDR3 coding sequence is TGTGCCAGCACCTCCGCTCCGGGACAGCCATACGGGCAGTACTTC.

The V and J genes are TRBV5-4 and TRBJ2-1; TRBD2 matches 9 bases. With V trimmed by 3 bases and J by 3 bases, 7 bases remained unmatched. CDR1 and CDR2 from the germline V gene are SGHNT and YYREEE (reference sequence). CDR3 length equals 16 residues. CDR3 amino acids: CASSSEGGGGYNEQFF. The CDR3 DNA is TGTGCCAGCAGCTCCGAGGGCGGGGGGGGCTACAATGAGCAGTTCTTC.

This rearrangement joins TRBV6-2 or TRBV6-3 to TRBJ2-1; 10 nucleotides align to TRBD2. Germline CDR1 and CDR2: MNHEY and SVGEGT. J was trimmed by 6 bases and V by 3 bases; bases with no gene match: 11. This CDR3 spans 17 amino acids. CDR3 in amino acids: CASSYWGGLARINEQFF. CDR3 bases: TGTGCCAGCAGTTATTGGGGGGGACTAGCGAGGATCAATGAGCAGTTCTTC.

This sequence joins TRBV2 and TRBJ1-2; no reliable D call. The V gene lost 4 bases and the J gene lost 2 bases, with 11 bases spanning the gap. The CDR3 has 14 amino acids. Germline lookup yields CDR1 SNHLY and CDR2 FYNNEI. This chain's CDR3 is CASSVEGTNYGYTF. The CDR3 DNA sequence: TGTGCCAGCAGTGTGGAGGGTACGAACTATGGCTACACCTTC.